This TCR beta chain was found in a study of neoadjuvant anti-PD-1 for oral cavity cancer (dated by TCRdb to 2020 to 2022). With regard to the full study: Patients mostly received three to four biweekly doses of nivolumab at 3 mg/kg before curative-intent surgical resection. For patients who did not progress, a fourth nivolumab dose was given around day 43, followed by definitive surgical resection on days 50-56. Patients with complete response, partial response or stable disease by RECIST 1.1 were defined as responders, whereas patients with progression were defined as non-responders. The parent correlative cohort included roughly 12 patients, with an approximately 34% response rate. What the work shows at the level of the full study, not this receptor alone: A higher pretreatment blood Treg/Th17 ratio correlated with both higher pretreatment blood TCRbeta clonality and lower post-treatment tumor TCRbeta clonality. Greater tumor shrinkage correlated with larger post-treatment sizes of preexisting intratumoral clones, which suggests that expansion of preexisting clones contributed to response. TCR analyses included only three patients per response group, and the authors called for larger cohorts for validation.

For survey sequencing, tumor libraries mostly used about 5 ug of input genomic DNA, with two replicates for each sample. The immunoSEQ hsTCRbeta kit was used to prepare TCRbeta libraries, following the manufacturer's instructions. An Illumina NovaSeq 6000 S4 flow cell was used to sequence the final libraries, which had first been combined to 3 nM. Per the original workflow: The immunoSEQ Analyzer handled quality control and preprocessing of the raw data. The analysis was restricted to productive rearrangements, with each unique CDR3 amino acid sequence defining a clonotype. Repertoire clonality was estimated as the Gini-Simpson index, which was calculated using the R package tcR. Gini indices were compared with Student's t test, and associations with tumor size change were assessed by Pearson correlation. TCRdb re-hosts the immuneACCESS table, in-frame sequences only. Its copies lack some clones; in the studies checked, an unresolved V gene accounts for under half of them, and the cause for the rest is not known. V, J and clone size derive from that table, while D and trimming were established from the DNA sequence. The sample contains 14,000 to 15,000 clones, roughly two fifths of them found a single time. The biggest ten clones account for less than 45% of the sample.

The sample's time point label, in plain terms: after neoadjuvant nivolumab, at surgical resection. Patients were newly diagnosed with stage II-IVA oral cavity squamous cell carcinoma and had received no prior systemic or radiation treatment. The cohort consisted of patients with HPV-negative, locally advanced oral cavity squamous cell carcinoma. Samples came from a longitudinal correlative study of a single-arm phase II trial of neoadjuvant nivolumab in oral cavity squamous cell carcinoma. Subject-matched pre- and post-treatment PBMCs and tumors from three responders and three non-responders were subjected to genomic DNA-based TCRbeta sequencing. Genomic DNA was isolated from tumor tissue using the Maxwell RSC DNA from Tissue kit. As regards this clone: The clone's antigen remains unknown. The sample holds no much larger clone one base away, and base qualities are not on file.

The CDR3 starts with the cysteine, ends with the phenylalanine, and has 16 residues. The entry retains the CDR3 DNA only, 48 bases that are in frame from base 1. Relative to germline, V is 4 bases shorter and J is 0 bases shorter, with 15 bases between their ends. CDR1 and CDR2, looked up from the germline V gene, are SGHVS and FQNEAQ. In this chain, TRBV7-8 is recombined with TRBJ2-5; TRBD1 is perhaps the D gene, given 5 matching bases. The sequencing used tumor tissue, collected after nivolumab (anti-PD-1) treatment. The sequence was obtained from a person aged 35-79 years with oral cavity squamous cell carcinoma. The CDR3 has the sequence CASSSVGQGDQETQYF. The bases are TGTGCCAGCAGCTCCGTCGGGCAGGGTGACCAAGAGACCCAGTACTTC.